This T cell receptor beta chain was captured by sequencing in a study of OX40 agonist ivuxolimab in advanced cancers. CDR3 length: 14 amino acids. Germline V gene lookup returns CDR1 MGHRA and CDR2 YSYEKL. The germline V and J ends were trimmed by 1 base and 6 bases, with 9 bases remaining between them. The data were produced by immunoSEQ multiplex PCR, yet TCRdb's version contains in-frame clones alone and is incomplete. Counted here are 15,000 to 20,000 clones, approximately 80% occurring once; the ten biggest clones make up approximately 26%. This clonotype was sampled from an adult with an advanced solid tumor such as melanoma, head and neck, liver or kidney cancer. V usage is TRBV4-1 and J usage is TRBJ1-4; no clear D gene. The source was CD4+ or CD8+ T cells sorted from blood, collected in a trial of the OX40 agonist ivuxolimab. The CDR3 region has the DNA TGCGCCAGCAGCCAAGGCAACGTTTATGAAAAACTGTTTTTT. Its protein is CASSQGNVYEKLFF.